One sample yielded the 29 T cell receptor beta chains listed below, sequenced in a study of regulatory T cells in long-lasting Graves disease. CDR3 regions were amplified by Arm-PCR using iRepertoire HTBI primers to build TCR beta libraries. TCRdb analysed the multiplex PCR reads with MiXCR anew, one entry per CDR3 protein. This sample has about 470,000 distinct CDR3 sequences, with 20% found just once. Described time point: persistent/refractory GD, antithyroid drugs over 5 years with positive TRAb. With RNA extracted from PBMCs as input, the TCR library was made. Sequencing was performed on peripheral blood mononuclear cells (PBMCs), taken when the disease was refractory, from a patient treated with antithyroid drugs. These receptors all stem from a female donor with Graves disease.

This clonotype appeared many times. The rearrangement links TRBV29-1 to TRBJ2-6; TRBD1 matches 8 bases. CDR3 length equals 12 residues. V dropped 6 bases and J dropped 9; count of bases not matched to a gene: 4. Germline values: CDR1 SQVTM, CDR2 ANQGSEA. Here the CDR3 reads CSVMDRVNVLTF. The CDR3 DNA sequence: TGCAGCGTGATGGACAGGGTCAACGTCCTGACTTTC.

This clonotype was seen at least ten times. The V call is TRBV27, the J call TRBJ2-7, with D maybe TRBD2 (6 bases). CDR1 is MNHEY, CDR2 SMNVEV, per germline (reference sequence). The germline V and J ends were trimmed by 6 bases and 1 base, with 16 bases remaining between them. This CDR3 comprises 15 residues. In DNA form, the CDR3 reads TGTGCCAGCAGCCCCTACGGGACTCAATCCTACGAGCAGTACTTC. This sequence encodes CASSPYGTQSYEQYF.

In its sample, this clonotype was seen a few times. This rearrangement joins TRBV7-9 to TRBJ2-7; TRBD1 aligns across 7 bases. CDR1 is SEHNR, CDR2 FQNEAQ, per germline (reference sequence). The CDR3 sequence is 14 residues long. V lost 4 bases and J lost 7; bases outside the gene matches: 10. CDR3 coding DNA: TGTGCCAGCAGCTCGGACAGGTCCCCCGGGGAGCAGTACTTC. Translation gives CASSSDRSPGEQYF.

This chain connects TRBV5-1 to TRBJ2-5; 7 positions agree with TRBD1. V was pared by 4 bases and J by 0 bases, with 3 bases of the junction left unmatched. The length of the CDR3 is 14 residues. The germline CDR1 and CDR2 sequences are SGHRS and YFSETQ. The CDR3 loop reads CASSIQGNQETQYF. CDR3 nucleotides: TGCGCCAGCAGCATACAGGGGAACCAAGAGACCCAGTACTTC.

As regards this clonotype: A read error may explain this, as a much larger clone is one base away. The rearrangement links TRBV6-2 or TRBV6-3 to TRBJ1-2; D is uncertain. The V and J ends lost 5 bases and 5 bases respectively, with 15 bases between them. CDR3 length: 14 residues. The germline V gene encodes CDR1 MNHEY and CDR2 SVGEGT. CDR3 sequence: CASSRASGPYGYTF. The CDR3 DNA follows: TGTGCCAGCAGTCGTGCAAGTGGACCTTATGGCTACACCTTC.

In this sample, this clonotype turned up many times. The chain carries TRBV6-1 and TRBJ2-5, with D unclear. Trimming shortened V by 7 bases and J by 2 bases, and 14 bases separated the two germline ends. This CDR3 comprises 14 residues. Germline CDR1 reads MNHNS; CDR2 reads SASEGT. The CDR3 sequence: CASMPDPWQETQYF. The CDR3 DNA is TGTGCCAGCATGCCAGATCCCTGGCAAGAGACCCAGTACTTC.

Comment on this clonotype: Because the CDR3 is missing its conserved closing phenylalanine or tryptophan, this is likely a read error. The V and J genes are TRBV27 and TRBJ2-3; 8 nucleotides line up with TRBD2. The J segment lost 1 base and the V segment lost 5 bases, leaving 2 bases of the junction unmatched. CDR1 and CDR2 (germline): MNHEY, SMNVEV (reference sequence). This CDR3 contains 14 residues. The CDR3 sequence: CASSQAGGTDTQYV. CDR3 coding DNA: TGTGCCAGCAGTCAAGCGGGGGGCACAGATACGCAGTATGTT.

The genes are TRBV6-6 and TRBJ1-2, with 9 nucleotides matching TRBD1. This CDR3 comprises 16 residues. Trimming removed 0 bases from V and 4 bases from J; junction bases left unmatched: 6. Germline V gene lookup returns CDR1 MNHNY and CDR2 SVGAGI (reference sequence). This CDR3 is CASSYSTGGYPYGYTF. CDR3 in DNA: TGTGCCAGCAGTTACTCGACAGGGGGTTATCCCTATGGCTACACCTTC.

Concerning this clonotype itself: This may be a read error, as it is one base from a much larger clone. The chain joins TRBV7-8 to TRBJ2-2; TRBD1 might be the D (6 bases). CDR3 length: 16 residues. From germline, CDR1 is SGHVS and CDR2 FQNEAQ. CDR3 nucleotides: TGTGCCAGCAGCCCCGAACTGACAGGTCACGCCGGGGAGCTGCTTTTT. It encodes CASSPELTGHAGELLF.

The chain joins TRBV9 to TRBJ2-2, with TRBD1 identical over 10 bases. The V gene's germline CDR1 is SGDLS and CDR2 YYNGEE. CDR3 length equals 17 residues. V lost 3 bases, J lost 7 bases, and 12 bases stayed unmatched. This chain's CDR3 is CASSGWTGGGLNGELFF. The CDR3 nucleotides read TGTGCCAGCAGCGGGTGGACAGGGGGAGGCCTAAACGGGGAGCTGTTTTTT. Filled out from reference TRBV9 and TRBJ2-2, the complete variable domain reads DSGVTQTPKHLITATGQRVTLRCSPRSGDLSVYWYQQSLDQGLQFLIQYYNGEERAKGNILERFSAQQFPDLHSELNLSSLELGDSALYFCASSGWTGGGLNGELFFGEGSRLTVL.

This clonotype was observed a handful of times. V and J are TRBV20-1 and TRBJ2-7; the D gene is possibly TRBD2 (6 bases). This CDR3 region has 14 residues. V lost 1 base to trimming and J lost 3 bases, with 13 bases between them. Germline CDR1 DFQATT, CDR2 SNEGSKA (reference sequence). This CDR3 reads CSARAPGGVYEQYF. The CDR3 region has the DNA TGCAGTGCTAGAGCTCCGGGCGGGGTCTACGAGCAGTACTTC.

Many counts were recorded for this clonotype. The rearrangement joins TRBV28 to TRBJ1-4; 8 nucleotides align to TRBD1. V dropped 2 bases and J dropped 8; count of bases not matched to a gene: 10. The CDR3 loop spans 16 amino acids. CDR1 and CDR2 (germline): MDHEN, SYDVKM. The CDR3 nucleotides are TGTGCCAGCAGTTTACGTGACAGGGGAGGGAAGGAAAAACTGTTTTTT. It yields the protein CASSLRDRGGKEKLFF.

This clonotype has just a few counts. The chain joins TRBV11-3 to TRBJ1-2, with a possible D match to TRBD1 (5 bases). V was trimmed by 3 bases and J by 3 bases, leaving 14 bases between them. CDR1 is SGHNT, CDR2 YENEEA, per germline. The CDR3 sequence is 15 residues long. The CDR3 region is CASSFLPGEDYGYTF. The CDR3 nucleotides are TGTGCCAGCAGCTTCCTGCCGGGGGAGGACTATGGCTACACCTTC. Drawing the rest from reference TRBV11-3 and TRBJ1-2, the complete variable domain is EAGVVQSPRYKIIEKKQPVAFWCNPISGHNTLYWYLQNLGQGPELLIRYENEEAVDDSQLPKDRFSAERLKGVDSTLKIQPAELGDSAVYLCASSFLPGEDYGYTFGSGTRLTVV.

Many counts were recorded for this clonotype. The CDR3 nucleotides are TGTGCCAGCACCACTTTGGGGAGTGGTTCCTACGAGCAGTACTTC. Translation gives CASTTLGSGSYEQYF. The chain recombines TRBV12-3 or TRBV12-4 with TRBJ2-7; D perhaps matches TRBD2 (5 bases). V was pared by 7 bases and J by 1 base, with 17 bases between. The CDR3 is 15 residues long.

This chain uses TRBV3-1 with TRBJ2-7; D uncertain. Germline values: CDR1 LGHDT, CDR2 YNNKEL (reference sequence). V was shortened by 0 bases and J by 4 bases, with 13 bases between the two germline ends. The CDR3 spans 15 residues. The CDR3 region has the DNA TGTGCCAGCAGCCAAGAGGGCCAGGCGATTTACGAGCAGTACTTC. This gives the protein CASSQEGQAIYEQYF.

This clonotype occurred a few times. V is TRBV7-2 and J is TRBJ2-7, with D hard to call. The CDR3 loop spans 12 amino acids. Germline assignment: CDR1 SGHTA and CDR2 FQGNSA. V lost 4 bases and J 6 bases, leaving 10 bases between the germline ends. The CDR3 DNA reads TGTGCCAGCAGCTCTACCCTTCGCGAGCAGTACTTC. This codes for CASSSTLREQYF.

The CDR3 protein is CASSQGGTTEAFF. The CDR3 bases are TGCGCCAGCAGCCAAGGCGGAACCACTGAAGCTTTCTTT. V and J are TRBV4-1 and TRBJ1-1; no definite D call. This CDR3 is built from 13 residues. CDR1 and CDR2 (germline): MGHRA, YSYEKL. V lost 1 base and J lost 4, with 7 bases in between.

Of note for this clonotype: Relative to the germline gene, one junction end is altered; a read error may explain this. The J gene is TRBJ1-5, the V gene TRBV28; D not resolved. Germline V CDR1 and CDR2: MDHEN, SYDVKM. This CDR3 spans 12 amino acids. The CDR3, as DNA: TGTGCCAGCAACAGAGGAAATCGGCCCCAGCATTTT. Protein: CASNRGNRPQHF.

This clonotype appeared many times. For the CDR3, the DNA is TGTGCCAGCAGCCAAGGGGCGGGACGGTTGACCAAGGGGGCTTTCTTT. This gives the protein CASSQGAGRLTKGAFF. The rearrangement links TRBV3-1 to TRBJ1-1; the D gene is possibly TRBD1 (5 bases). The V and J ends lost 1 base and 11 bases respectively, with 23 bases between them. Germline V gene sequence: CDR1 LGHDT, CDR2 YNNKEL (reference sequence). The length of the CDR3 is 16 residues.

In its sample, this clonotype was seen once. At one end the junction does not follow the germline gene, possibly because of a read error. The chain uses TRBV3-1 and TRBJ2-3; 9 nucleotides agree with TRBD2. Germline V lookup: CDR1 LGHDT, CDR2 YNNKEL (reference sequence). The CDR3 is 15 amino acids. CDR3 sequence: CASSQLAGITDTQYF. The CDR3, as DNA: TGTGCCAGCAGCCAACTAGCGGGAATCACAGATACGCAGTATTTC.

Worth noting for this clonotype: This may arise from a read error, as a much more abundant clone is one base away. V is TRBV28 and J is TRBJ2-7; 8 nucleotides agree with TRBD1. Germline loops: CDR1 MDHEN, CDR2 SYDVKM. With 3 bases clipped from V and 9 bases from J, the junction kept 7 bases outside the gene matches. The CDR3 extends over 13 amino acids. In DNA form, the CDR3 reads TGTGCCAGCAGTTTGGGGACAGGCAACGGGCAGTACTTC. Protein: CASSLGTGNGQYF.

This clonotype has a handful of counts. This sequence joins TRBV27 and TRBJ2-7; D is ambiguous. Germline V gene lookup returns CDR1 MNHEY and CDR2 SMNVEV (reference sequence). V gave up 5 bases and J gave up 0 bases, with 20 bases separating them. The CDR3 is made up of 17 amino acids. CDR3 protein: CASSDLRAPAFSYEQYF. For the CDR3, the DNA is TGTGCCAGCAGTGACCTTCGGGCACCAGCGTTCTCCTACGAGCAGTACTTC.

This clonotype was observed many times. The V gene is TRBV29-1, the J gene TRBJ2-7; D not resolved. V was trimmed by 0 bases and J by 2 bases, leaving 2 bases between them. The CDR3 covers 11 residues. Germline loops: CDR1 SQVTM, CDR2 ANQGSEA. DNA for the CDR3: TGCAGCGTTGAAGAAGCCTACGAGCAGTACTTC. This codes for CSVEEAYEQYF.

V and J are TRBV29-1 and TRBJ1-1; D is uncertain. Germline-derived CDR1 and CDR2 are SQVTM and ANQGSEA. V was pared by 4 bases and J by 7 bases, with 13 bases between. CDR3 length: 12 residues. The CDR3 nucleotides read TGCAGCGTTGGGGCTGGATTCAGTGAAGCTTTCTTT. This encodes CSVGAGFSEAFF.

This chain uses TRBV9 with TRBJ2-2, with no clear D. With 7 bases removed from V and 4 bases from J, the gap between germline ends came to 17 bases. This CDR3 comprises 15 residues. CDR1 SGDLS and CDR2 YYNGEE come from the germline V gene. The CDR3 region has the DNA TGTGCCAGCGCTATAGGGTTCGGCTCCACCGGGGAGCTGTTTTTT. Amino acids: CASAIGFGSTGELFF. Filled out from reference TRBV9 and TRBJ2-2, the complete variable domain reads DSGVTQTPKHLITATGQRVTLRCSPRSGDLSVYWYQQSLDQGLQFLIQYYNGEERAKGNILERFSAQQFPDLHSELNLSSLELGDSALYFCASAIGFGSTGELFFGEGSRLTVL.

This clonotype occurred a few times. One junction end disagrees with the germline gene, perhaps due to a read error. This rearrangement joins TRBV28 to TRBJ1-1; D is unresolved. The CDR3 runs to 13 residues. The germline CDR1 and CDR2 sequences are MDHEN and SYDVKM. CDR3 DNA: TGTGCCAGCAGTCCCCCGGGGAACACTGAAGCTTCCTTT. Translating gives CASSPPGNTEASF. Full variable domain (remainder filled in from reference TRBV28 and TRBJ1-1): DVKVTQSSRYLVKRTGEKVFLECVQDMDHENMFWYRQDPGLGLRLIYFSYDVKMKEKGDIPEGYSVSREKKERFSLILESASTNQTSMYLCASSPPGNTEASFGQGTRLTVV.

This clonotype was seen ten or more times. This chain joins TRBV29-1 and TRBJ1-5; 10 nucleotides line up with TRBD1. The CDR3 covers 13 residues. Germline V gives CDR1 SQVTM, CDR2 ANQGSEA. Unmatched junction bases numbered 1, after V lost 6 bases and J lost 2 bases. The CDR3 sequence is CSVGTGGNQPQHF. CDR3 sequence (DNA): TGCAGCGTAGGGACAGGGGGCAATCAGCCCCAGCATTTT. Variable domain in full (rest from reference TRBV29-1 and TRBJ1-5): SAVISQKPSRDICQRGTSLTIQCQVDSQVTMMFWYRQQPGQSLTLIATANQGSEATYESGFVIDKFPISRPNLTFSTLTVSNMSPEDSSIYLCSVGTGGNQPQHFGDGTRLSIL.

The chain combines TRBV28 with TRBJ2-3; 7 nucleotides agree with TRBD1. CDR1 MDHEN and CDR2 SYDVKM come from the germline V gene. The junction had 14 bases not matched to a gene; V was cut back by 7 bases and J by 1 base. This CDR3 contains 17 residues. The CDR3 sequence is CASKYPGAGGGTDTQYF. Here the CDR3 DNA reads TGTGCCAGCAAATATCCTGGGGCAGGGGGTGGCACAGATACGCAGTATTTT.

The sample holds many counts of this clonotype. The J gene is TRBJ2-2, the V gene TRBV11-2; weak D call: TRBD2 (5 bases). The CDR3 is 17 amino acids. Trimming took 1 base from V and 3 from J, leaving 15 bases between them. Germline assignment: CDR1 SGHAT and CDR2 FQNNGV. CDR3 loop: CASSLVSAEEDTGELFF. In DNA form, the CDR3 reads TGTGCCAGCAGCTTAGTTTCCGCAGAGGAGGACACCGGGGAGCTGTTTTTT.